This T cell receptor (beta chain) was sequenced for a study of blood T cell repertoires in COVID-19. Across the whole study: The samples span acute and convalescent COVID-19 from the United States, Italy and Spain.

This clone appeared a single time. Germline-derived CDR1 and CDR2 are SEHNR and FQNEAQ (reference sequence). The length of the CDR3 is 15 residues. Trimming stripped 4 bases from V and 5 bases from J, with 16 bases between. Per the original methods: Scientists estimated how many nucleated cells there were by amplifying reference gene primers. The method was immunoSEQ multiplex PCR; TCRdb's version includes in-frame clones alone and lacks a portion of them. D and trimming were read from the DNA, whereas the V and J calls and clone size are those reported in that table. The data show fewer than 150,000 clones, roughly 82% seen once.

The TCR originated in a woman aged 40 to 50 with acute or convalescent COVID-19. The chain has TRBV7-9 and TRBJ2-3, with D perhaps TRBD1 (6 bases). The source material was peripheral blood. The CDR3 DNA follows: TGTGCCAGCAGCTCGACACAGGGACATCGAGATACGCAGTATTTT. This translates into CASSSTQGHRDTQYF.